This T cell receptor beta chain originates from a study of CD8+ T cells in alopecia areata. Unmatched junction bases numbered 7, after V lost 4 bases and J lost 6 bases. Per the germline V gene, CDR1 is SEHNR and CDR2 is FQNEAQ (reference sequence). This CDR3 is 15 amino acids long. RNA was isolated and reverse transcribed to cDNA, the sequencing template. Some clones are missing from TCRdb's copy, which holds only in-frame ones; the method was immunoSEQ multiplex PCR. The sample has 70,000 or so clones, roughly three fifths seen once. Sequencing was performed on CD8+ T cells sorted from blood, taken at week 0. The genes are TRBV7-9 and TRBJ2-1; TRBD2 agrees at 9 bases. This clonotype originated in a human donor with alopecia areata. Written as DNA, the CDR3 is TGTGCCAGCAGCTCCGTAGCGGGAGCTGGCAATGAGCAGTTCTTC. Amino acids: CASSSVAGAGNEQFF.